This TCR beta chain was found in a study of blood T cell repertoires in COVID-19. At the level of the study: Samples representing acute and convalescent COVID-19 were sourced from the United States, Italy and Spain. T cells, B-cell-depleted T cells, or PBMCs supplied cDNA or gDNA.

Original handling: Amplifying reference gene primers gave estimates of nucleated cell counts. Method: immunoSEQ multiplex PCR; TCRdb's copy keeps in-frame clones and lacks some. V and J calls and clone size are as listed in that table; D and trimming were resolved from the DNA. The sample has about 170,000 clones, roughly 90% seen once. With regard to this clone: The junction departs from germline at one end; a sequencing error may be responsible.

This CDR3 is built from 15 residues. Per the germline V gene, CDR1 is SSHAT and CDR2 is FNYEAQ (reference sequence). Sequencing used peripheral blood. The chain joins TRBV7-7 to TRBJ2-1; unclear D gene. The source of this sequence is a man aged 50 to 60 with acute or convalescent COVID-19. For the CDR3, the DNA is TGTGCTAGCAGCCTAGGACGGGTCCCACACAATGAGCAGTTCTTC. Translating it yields CASSLGRVPHNEQFF. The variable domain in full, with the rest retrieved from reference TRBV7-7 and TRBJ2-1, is GAGVSQSPRYKVTKRGQDVTLRCDPISSHATLYWYQQALGQGPEFLTYFNYEAQPDKSGLPSDRFSAERPEGSISTLTIQRTEQRDSAMYRCASSLGRVPHNEQFFGPGTRLTVL.